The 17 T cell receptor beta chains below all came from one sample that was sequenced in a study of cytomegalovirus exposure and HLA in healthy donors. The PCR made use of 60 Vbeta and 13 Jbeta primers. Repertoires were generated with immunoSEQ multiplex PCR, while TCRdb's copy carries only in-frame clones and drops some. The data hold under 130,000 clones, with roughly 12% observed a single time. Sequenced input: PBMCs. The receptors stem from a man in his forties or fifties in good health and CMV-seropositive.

CDR3 loop: CATQSPSTNYGYTF. The CDR3 DNA follows: TGTGCCACCCAATCCCCATCCACTAACTATGGCTACACCTTC. The chain employs TRBV6-5 and TRBJ1-2; D ambiguous. CDR1 is MNHEY, CDR2 SVGAGI, per germline. Trimming took off 10 bases at V and 0 bases at J, with 15 bases between the two ends. The CDR3 covers 14 residues.

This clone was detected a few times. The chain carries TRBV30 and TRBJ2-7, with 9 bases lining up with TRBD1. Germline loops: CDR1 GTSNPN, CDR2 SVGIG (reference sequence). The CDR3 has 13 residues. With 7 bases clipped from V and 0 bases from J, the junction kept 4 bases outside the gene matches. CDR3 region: CASGTGSSYEQYF. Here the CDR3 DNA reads TGTGCCTCCGGGACAGGGAGCTCCTACGAGCAGTACTTC.

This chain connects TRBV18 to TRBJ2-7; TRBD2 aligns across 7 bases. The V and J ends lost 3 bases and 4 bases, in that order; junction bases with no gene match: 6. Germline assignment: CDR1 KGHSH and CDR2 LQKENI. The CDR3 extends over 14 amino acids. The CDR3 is CASSPSSREYEQYF. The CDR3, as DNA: TGTGCCAGCTCACCCAGTTCGCGGGAGTACGAGCAGTACTTC.

The CDR3 bases are TGTGCCAGCAGTTCGACAGTGAACACTGAAGCTTTCTTT. It codes for CASSSTVNTEAFF. The chain joins TRBV28 to TRBJ1-1, with a tentative D call TRBD1 (5 bases). Looked up from germline, CDR1 is MDHEN and CDR2 is SYDVKM. V gave up 4 bases and J gave up 0 bases, with 6 bases separating them. CDR3 length: 13 residues.

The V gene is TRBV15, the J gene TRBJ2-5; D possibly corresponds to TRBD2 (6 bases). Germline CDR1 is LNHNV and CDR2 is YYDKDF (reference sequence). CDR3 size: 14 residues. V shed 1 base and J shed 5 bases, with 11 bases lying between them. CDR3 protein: CATSRVAGRETQYF. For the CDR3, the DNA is TGTGCCACCAGCAGAGTCGCGGGACGGGAGACCCAGTACTTC.

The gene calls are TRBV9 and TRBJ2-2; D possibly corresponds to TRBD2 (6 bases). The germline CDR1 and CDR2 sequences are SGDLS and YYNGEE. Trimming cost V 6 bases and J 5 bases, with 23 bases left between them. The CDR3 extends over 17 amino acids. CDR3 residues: CASTLGHRLGGTGELFF. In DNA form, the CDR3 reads TGTGCCAGCACCCTCGGCCACAGACTAGGAGGGACCGGGGAGCTGTTTTTT.

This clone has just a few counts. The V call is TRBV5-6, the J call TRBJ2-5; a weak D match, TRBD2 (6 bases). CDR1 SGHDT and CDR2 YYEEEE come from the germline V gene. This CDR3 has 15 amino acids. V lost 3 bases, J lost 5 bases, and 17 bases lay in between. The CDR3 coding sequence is TGTGCCAGCAGCTCCCAGCGGGCAATACGGGAGACCCAGTACTTC. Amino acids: CASSSQRAIRETQYF. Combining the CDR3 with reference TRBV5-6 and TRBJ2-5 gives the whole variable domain DAGVTQSPTHLIKTRGQQVTLRCSPKSGHDTVSWYQQALGQGPQFIFQYYEEEERQRGNFPDRFSGHQFPNYSSELNVNALLLGDSALYLCASSSQRAIRETQYFGPGTRLLVL.

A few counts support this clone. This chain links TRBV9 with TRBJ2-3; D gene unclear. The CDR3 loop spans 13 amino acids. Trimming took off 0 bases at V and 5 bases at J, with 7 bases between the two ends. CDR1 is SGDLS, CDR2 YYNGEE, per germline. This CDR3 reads CASSVDVEDTQYF. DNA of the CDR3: TGTGCCAGCAGCGTAGATGTAGAAGATACGCAGTATTTT.

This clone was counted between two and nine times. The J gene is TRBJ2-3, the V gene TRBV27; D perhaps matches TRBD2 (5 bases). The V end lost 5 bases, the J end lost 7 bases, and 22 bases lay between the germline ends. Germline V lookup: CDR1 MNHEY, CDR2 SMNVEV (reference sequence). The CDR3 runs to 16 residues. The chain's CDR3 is CASSRQLGGASNTQYF. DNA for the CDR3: TGTGCCAGCAGTCGCCAGTTAGGAGGAGCATCAAATACGCAGTATTTT.

CDR3 sequence: CASTQFQEANYGYTF. The CDR3 bases are TGTGCCAGCACCCAATTTCAGGAAGCTAACTATGGCTACACCTTC. The rearrangement links TRBV28 to TRBJ1-2; D unclear. Germline CDR1 and CDR2: MDHEN and SYDVKM. CDR3 size: 15 residues. V gave up 7 bases and J gave up 0 bases, with 15 bases separating them.

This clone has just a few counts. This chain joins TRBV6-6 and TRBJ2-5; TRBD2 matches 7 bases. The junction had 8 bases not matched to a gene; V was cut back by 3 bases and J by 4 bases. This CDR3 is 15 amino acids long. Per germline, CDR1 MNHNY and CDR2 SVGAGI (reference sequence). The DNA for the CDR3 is TGTGCCAGCAGTTATCGGGCGGGGAGGGGAGAGACCCAGTACTTC. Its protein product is CASSYRAGRGETQYF.

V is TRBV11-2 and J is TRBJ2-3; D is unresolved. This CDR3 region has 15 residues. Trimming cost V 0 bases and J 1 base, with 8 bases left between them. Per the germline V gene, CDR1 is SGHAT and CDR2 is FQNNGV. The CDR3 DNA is TGTGCCAGCAGCTTAGATCACCCGGGCACAGATACGCAGTATTTT. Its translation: CASSLDHPGTDTQYF.

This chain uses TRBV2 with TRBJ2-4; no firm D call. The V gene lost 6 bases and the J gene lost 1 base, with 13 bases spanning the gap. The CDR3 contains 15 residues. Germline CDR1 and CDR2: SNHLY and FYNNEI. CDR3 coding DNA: TGTGCCAGCAGCGCGTTTCTAGTGGCCAAAAACATTCAGTACTTC. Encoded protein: CASSAFLVAKNIQYF.

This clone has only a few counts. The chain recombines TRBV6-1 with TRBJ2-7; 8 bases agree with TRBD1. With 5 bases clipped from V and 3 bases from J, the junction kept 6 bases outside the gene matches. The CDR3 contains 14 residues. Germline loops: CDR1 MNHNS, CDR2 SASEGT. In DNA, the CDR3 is TGTGCCAGCAGTCAGGGGGCGGCTCGCTACGAGCAGTACTTC. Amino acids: CASSQGAARYEQYF.

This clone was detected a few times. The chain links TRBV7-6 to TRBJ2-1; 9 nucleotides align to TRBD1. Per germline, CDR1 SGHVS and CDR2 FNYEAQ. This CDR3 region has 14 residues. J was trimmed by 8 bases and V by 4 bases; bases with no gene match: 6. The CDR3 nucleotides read TGTGCCAGCAGCTCAGGGACAGGGAGGGATGAGCAGTTCTTC. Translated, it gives CASSSGTGRDEQFF.

The CDR3 sequence is CASRLTSGSTDTQYF. CDR3 DNA sequence: TGTGCCAGTAGGCTGACTAGCGGGAGCACAGATACGCAGTATTTT. The V gene is TRBV19, the J gene TRBJ2-3, with 10 positions matching TRBD2. CDR3 size: 15 residues. The germline CDR1 and CDR2 sequences are LNHDA and SQIVND (reference sequence). J gave up 0 bases and V 6 bases, and 3 bases lay outside the gene matches.

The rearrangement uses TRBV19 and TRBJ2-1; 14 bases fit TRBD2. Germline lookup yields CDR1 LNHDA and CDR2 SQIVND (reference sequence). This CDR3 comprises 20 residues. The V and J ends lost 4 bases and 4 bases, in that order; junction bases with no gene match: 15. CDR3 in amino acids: CASSTRDRGLAGALYNEQFF. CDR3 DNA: TGTGCCAGTAGTACCCGGGACAGGGGACTAGCGGGGGCCTTGTACAATGAGCAGTTCTTC.